A single sample gave rise to the 17 T cell receptor beta chains below, sequenced in a study of blood T cell repertoires in COVID-19 (dated by TCRdb to between 2020 and 2021). Receptors were amplified or captured by the immunoSEQ multiplex PCR assay. TCRdb's version of the immuneACCESS table is confined to in-frame rearrangements and falls short of the full clone set. An unresolved V gene accounts for under half of the shortfall where checked; the remainder is of unknown origin. This sample has some 400,000 clones in its table, and approximately 87% of those were observed once. The ten largest clones capture 1.3% of the sample. Material for sequencing was PBMCs or T cells enriched from blood (not recorded which). These receptors all stem from a man under 40 who had recovered from COVID-19.

The V call is TRBV5-1, the J call TRBJ1-2; no clear D gene. From germline, CDR1 is SGHRS and CDR2 YFSETQ. CDR3 size: 14 residues. Trimming took off 4 bases at V and 4 bases at J, with 14 bases between the two ends. The CDR3 loop is CASSPSAGGYGYTF. CDR3 DNA sequence: TGCGCCAGCAGCCCTTCGGCAGGAGGCTATGGCTACACCTTC.

The J gene is TRBJ1-6, the V gene TRBV25-1; D not resolved. Deletions cut 3 bases from V and 0 bases from J, with 12 bases between. CDR3 length equals 17 residues. Germline-derived CDR1 and CDR2 are MGHDK and SYGVNS. The CDR3 coding sequence is TGTGCCAGCAGTGAGACGACCCACAGCTCCTATAATTCACCCCTCCACTTT. Translated, it gives CASSETTHSSYNSPLHF.

This chain links TRBV6-5 with TRBJ1-6; 7 nucleotides agree with TRBD1. With 7 bases clipped from V and 7 bases from J, the junction kept 4 bases outside the gene matches. CDR3 length: 13 amino acids. The germline CDR1 and CDR2 sequences are MNHEY and SVGAGI. In nucleotides, the CDR3 is TGTGCCAGCACCGGGACAGCCAATTCACCCCTCCACTTT. It yields the protein CASTGTANSPLHF.

The chain links TRBV9 to TRBJ1-5; D gene unclear. V shed 3 bases and J shed 4 bases, with 8 bases lying between them. CDR1 is SGDLS and CDR2 is YYNGEE in the germline V gene. The CDR3 is 13 residues long. In nucleotides, the CDR3 is TGTGCCAGCAGCGGAGGATTAAATCAGCCCCAGCATTTT. Its translation: CASSGGLNQPQHF.

The chain has TRBV7-9 and TRBJ1-6, with no clear D. The CDR3 is 15 residues long. Looked up from germline, CDR1 is SEHNR and CDR2 is FQNEAQ (reference sequence). V was pared by 5 bases and J by 5 bases, with 13 bases between. In DNA form, the CDR3 reads TGTGCCAGCAGCGGTCAGTGGGCCAATAATTCACCCCTCCACTTT. This gives the protein CASSGQWANNSPLHF.

This sequence joins TRBV7-3 and TRBJ1-1; possible D gene TRBD1, 6 bases. CDR3 length: 13 residues. V lost 5 bases to trimming and J lost 8 bases, with 15 bases between them. Germline V CDR1 and CDR2: SGHTA, FQGTGA. In nucleotides, the CDR3 is TGTGCCAGCAGCCTTCCCGCAGGGGTAGAAGCTTTCTTT. Amino acids: CASSLPAGVEAFF.

This clone was picked up one time. The chain combines TRBV4-3 with TRBJ1-1; D perhaps matches TRBD1 (5 bases). V lost 4 bases, J lost 4 bases, and 16 bases lay in between. Per germline, CDR1 LGHNA and CDR2 YSLEER. CDR3 length: 15 amino acids. CDR3 nucleotides: TGCGCCAGCAGCCCTAGACAGCAGGTATTCACTGAAGCTTTCTTT. It translates to CASSPRQQVFTEAFF.

The J gene is TRBJ2-3, the V gene TRBV27; no clear D. This CDR3 region has 12 residues. Germline V gene data show CDR1 as MNHEY and CDR2 as SMNVEV (reference sequence). With 5 bases removed from V and 5 bases from J, the gap between germline ends came to 8 bases. CDR3 sequence (DNA): TGTGCCAGCAGTCCTAGGAAAGATACGCAGTATTTT. This codes for CASSPRKDTQYF.

This sequence joins TRBV2 and TRBJ2-5, with a weak D call TRBD2 (5 bases). Germline CDR1 is SNHLY and CDR2 is FYNNEI. The CDR3 has 13 amino acids. V shed 5 bases and J shed 5 bases, with 12 bases lying between them. The CDR3 spells CASSRGGRETQYF. CDR3 nucleotide sequence: TGTGCCAGCAGTAGAGGCGGGCGGGAGACCCAGTACTTC.

This clone occurred a few times. CDR3 in amino acids: CAISEAGYEQFF. CDR3 nucleotide sequence: TGTGCCATCAGTGAGGCAGGGTATGAGCAGTTCTTC. The gene calls are TRBV10-3 and TRBJ2-1, with a possible D match to TRBD1 (5 bases). The germline V gene has CDR1 ENHRY and CDR2 SYGVKD. Trimming removed 2 bases from V and 8 bases from J, with 7 bases in between. The CDR3 totals 12 residues.

The CDR3 loop reads CAWNRMNTEAFF. DNA for the CDR3: TGTGCCTGGAACAGGATGAACACTGAAGCTTTCTTT. This chain uses TRBV30 with TRBJ1-1; a possible D gene is TRBD1 (5 bases). The CDR3 runs 12 residues. CDR1 and CDR2 (germline): GTSNPN, SVGIG (reference sequence). Trimming cost V 4 bases and J 0 bases, with 6 bases left between them.

This chain joins TRBV10-3 and TRBJ1-3, with 8 bases matching TRBD1. Looked up from germline, CDR1 is ENHRY and CDR2 is SYGVKD. CDR3 length: 15 residues. The V and J ends lost 10 bases and 0 bases, in that order; junction bases with no gene match: 8. This CDR3 reads CATGGTGVSGNTIYF. CDR3 coding DNA: TGTGCCACCGGAGGGACAGGAGTCTCTGGAAACACCATATATTTT.

In its sample, this clone was seen once. V gene TRBV18 combines with J gene TRBJ2-2; D call uncertain. The germline V and J ends were trimmed by 0 bases and 2 bases, with 10 bases remaining between them. The germline CDR1 and CDR2 sequences are KGHSH and LQKENI. This CDR3 is 16 amino acids long. As DNA, the CDR3 is TGTGCCAGCTCACCACCGATGGCAGTAAACACCGGGGAGCTGTTTTTT. Encoded protein: CASSPPMAVNTGELFF.

V usage is TRBV4-3 and J usage is TRBJ2-2, with a possible D match to TRBD2 (7 bases). V lost 1 base and J lost 5, with 11 bases in between. Germline CDR1 LGHNA, CDR2 YSLEER. The CDR3 extends over 15 amino acids. The CDR3 spells CASSQVAGATGELFF. In DNA, the CDR3 is TGCGCCAGCAGCCAAGTCGCGGGGGCGACCGGGGAGCTGTTTTTT.

This clone was detected only once. The chain has TRBV2 and TRBJ2-3; 11 nucleotides match TRBD2. J gave up 2 bases and V 8 bases, and 9 bases lay outside the gene matches. This CDR3 comprises 16 residues. Looked up from germline, CDR1 is SNHLY and CDR2 is FYNNEI. The CDR3 DNA sequence: TGTGCCAGCCCTCCTAAGACTAGCGGGGCCACAGATACGCAGTATTTT. This encodes CASPPKTSGATDTQYF.

V is TRBV11-1 and J is TRBJ1-1, with 7 bases identical to TRBD1. Looked up from germline, CDR1 is SGHAT and CDR2 is FQDESV (reference sequence). This CDR3 has 14 amino acids. Unmatched junction bases numbered 4, after V lost 3 bases and J lost 3 bases. The CDR3 sequence: CASSFDRAYTEAFF. CDR3 nucleotides: TGTGCCAGCAGCTTTGACAGGGCCTACACTGAAGCTTTCTTT. The full variable domain, in which reference TRBV11-1 and TRBJ1-1 provide the parts outside the CDR3, is EAEVAQSPRYKITEKSQAVAFWCDPISGHATLYWYRQILGQGPELLVQFQDESVVDDSQLPKDRFSAERLKGVDSTLKIQPAELGDSAMYLCASSFDRAYTEAFFGQGTRLTVV.

The chain employs TRBV30 and TRBJ2-4; D is possibly TRBD2 (6 bases). With 1 base removed from V and 10 bases from J, the gap between germline ends came to 14 bases. Germline loops: CDR1 GTSNPN, CDR2 SVGIG (reference sequence). The CDR3 runs 13 residues. CDR3 coding DNA: TGTGCCTGGAGTGAGGGCGGGGTAGGAATTCAGTACTTC. Translating gives CAWSEGGVGIQYF.